The 18 T cell receptor beta chains in this list originate from one sample, sequenced in a study of cytomegalovirus exposure and HLA in healthy donors. A multiplex PCR was run with 60 Vbeta primers and 13 Jbeta primers. Sequencing used immunoSEQ multiplex PCR; TCRdb keeps in-frame clones, though not all of them. Of over 100,000 clones listed, 81% were seen once; the top ten hold under 2.5%. What was sequenced was PBMCs. Receptors originate from a woman in her thirties in good health and CMV-seronegative.

Only one count was recorded for this clone. The chain has TRBV5-1 and TRBJ1-3; D is uncertain. The CDR3 extends over 16 amino acids. Germline V gene sequence: CDR1 SGHRS, CDR2 YFSETQ. The ends were cut back, 0 bases at V and 0 bases at J, with 10 bases in the middle. CDR3 sequence reads: CASSLEPVVSGNTIYF. The CDR3 nucleotides are TGCGCCAGCAGCTTGGAACCGGTCGTCTCTGGAAACACCATATATTTT.

This CDR3 is CASSLGLADNEQFF. The CDR3 DNA reads TGTGCCAGCAGTTTAGGACTAGCAGACAATGAGCAGTTCTTC. This chain connects TRBV27 to TRBJ2-1, with 8 bases aligning to TRBD2. The V and J ends lost 2 bases and 5 bases, in that order; junction bases with no gene match: 2. The CDR3 sequence is 14 residues long. Looked up from germline, CDR1 is MNHEY and CDR2 is SMNVEV (reference sequence).

The chain recombines TRBV19 with TRBJ2-1; a weak D match, TRBD2 (6 bases). The length of the CDR3 is 17 residues. The ends were cut back, 9 bases at V and 0 bases at J, with 21 bases in the middle. CDR1 is LNHDA, CDR2 SQIVND, per germline (reference sequence). The CDR3 sequence is CASRNLGGLSSYNEQFF. Here the CDR3 DNA reads TGTGCCAGCCGAAATCTCGGGGGTCTTAGCTCCTACAATGAGCAGTTCTTC.

In its sample, this clone was seen a few times. The chain employs TRBV5-6 and TRBJ1-3; D gene ambiguous. Germline V gene sequence: CDR1 SGHDT, CDR2 YYEEEE. There are 13 residues in the CDR3. V was cut by 0 bases and J by 4 bases, with 5 bases left in between. CDR3 residues: CASSLAQGNTIYF. Written as DNA, the CDR3 is TGTGCCAGCAGCTTGGCGCAGGGAAACACCATATATTTT.

V and J are TRBV5-6 and TRBJ2-7; D unresolved. Germline CDR1 reads SGHDT; CDR2 reads YYEEEE. The CDR3 is made up of 15 amino acids. V shed 0 bases and J shed 1 base, with 11 bases lying between them. The CDR3 loop reads CASSLARDSSYEQYF. The CDR3 bases are TGTGCCAGCAGCTTGGCCCGTGACTCTTCCTACGAGCAGTACTTC.

The rearrangement links TRBV10-2 to TRBJ2-1, with 11 bases matching TRBD2. Germline trimming cut 6 bases from V and 2 bases from J; bases unmatched to any gene: 6. The CDR3 is 16 residues long. Germline V gene sequence: CDR1 WSHSY, CDR2 SAAADI. CDR3 in amino acids: CASRPATSGAYNEQFF. CDR3 sequence (DNA): TGCGCCAGCAGACCCGCGACTAGCGGGGCCTACAATGAGCAGTTCTTC.

The rearrangement joins TRBV6-6 to TRBJ2-1; 7 bases line up with TRBD2. J gave up 11 bases and V 6 bases, and 13 bases lay outside the gene matches. The CDR3 is made up of 14 amino acids. Germline values: CDR1 MNHNY, CDR2 SVGAGI (reference sequence). The CDR3 DNA sequence: TGTGCCAGCAGCCTCATTCTAGCGGCGTACAAGCAGTTCTTC. This translates into CASSLILAAYKQFF.

This chain joins TRBV19 and TRBJ1-2, with TRBD1 as a possible D gene (6 bases). The CDR3 runs 12 residues. The germline V and J ends were trimmed by 6 bases and 7 bases, with 12 bases remaining between them. The germline V gene encodes CDR1 LNHDA and CDR2 SQIVND (reference sequence). DNA of the CDR3: TGTGCCAGTAGCGAAGGGGGTCGTGGCTACACCTTC. Amino acid sequence: CASSEGGRGYTF.

This clone came up a few times. The genes are TRBV28 and TRBJ2-3; 11 bases are a match to TRBD2. Germline V gene data show CDR1 as MDHEN and CDR2 as SYDVKM. This CDR3 has 18 amino acids. V dropped 7 bases and J dropped 0; count of bases not matched to a gene: 12. The CDR3 reads CASTMDIAGGISTDTQYF. The CDR3 DNA reads as TGTGCCAGCACGATGGATATAGCGGGAGGGATTAGCACAGATACGCAGTATTTT. Combining the CDR3 with reference TRBV28 and TRBJ2-3 gives the whole variable domain DVKVTQSSRYLVKRTGEKVFLECVQDMDHENMFWYRQDPGLGLRLIYFSYDVKMKEKGDIPEGYSVSREKKERFSLILESASTNQTSMYLCASTMDIAGGISTDTQYFGPGTRLTVL.

This clone was recorded a few times. One junction end does not reproduce the germline sequence, and a read error may be involved. This sequence joins TRBV7-7 and TRBJ2-2; tentative D call: TRBD2 (6 bases). CDR1 and CDR2 (germline): SSHAT, FNYEAQ (reference sequence). The CDR3 consists of 20 residues. This CDR3 reads CASSLGLGLQLSSNTGELFF. Written as DNA, the CDR3 is TGTGCTAGCAGCTTAGGCCTTGGACTACAATTAAGCTCGAACACCGGGGAGCTGTTTTTT.

The rearrangement joins TRBV7-2 to TRBJ2-3; D gene unclear. Germline CDR1 is SGHTA and CDR2 is FQGNSA. Trimming removed 5 bases from V and 2 bases from J, with 14 bases in between. This CDR3 has 15 residues. CDR3 DNA sequence: TGTGCCAGCAGCCCCACTTTCCGTCCCACAGATACGCAGTATTTT. It translates to CASSPTFRPTDTQYF.

V is TRBV5-4 and J is TRBJ2-5; 8 positions match TRBD2. The germline gives CDR1 SGHNT, CDR2 YYREEE (reference sequence). J was trimmed by 3 bases and V by 4 bases; bases with no gene match: 2. CDR3 size: 13 residues. This chain's CDR3 is CASSPGGKETQYF. In nucleotides, the CDR3 is TGTGCCAGCAGCCCGGGAGGGAAAGAGACCCAGTACTTC. Combining the CDR3 with reference TRBV5-4 and TRBJ2-5 gives the whole variable domain ETGVTQSPTHLIKTRGQQVTLRCSSQSGHNTVSWYQQALGQGPQFIFQYYREEENGRGNFPPRFSGLQFPNYSSELNVNALELDDSALYLCASSPGGKETQYFGPGTRLLVL.

The rearrangement links TRBV5-6 to TRBJ2-1; 9 nucleotides match TRBD2. The V gene end was trimmed by 4 bases and the J gene end by 9 bases; junction bases not matched to a gene: 11. Germline values: CDR1 SGHDT, CDR2 YYEEEE. This CDR3 has 15 residues. DNA for the CDR3: TGTGCCAGCAGCGCTGGCGGGAGGGCCTCTGGTGAGCAGTTCTTC. Translating it yields CASSAGGRASGEQFF.

The rearrangement links TRBV5-1 to TRBJ2-1; 16 bases agree with TRBD2. CDR3 length equals 15 residues. V shed 4 bases and J 7 bases; nucleotides not matched to a gene: 2. Per the germline V gene, CDR1 is SGHRS and CDR2 is YFSETQ. The CDR3 loop is CASSLGLAGGNEQFF. CDR3 DNA sequence: TGCGCCAGCAGCCTGGGACTAGCGGGAGGGAATGAGCAGTTCTTC.

The gene calls are TRBV15 and TRBJ1-1; 8 bases map to TRBD1. The CDR3 is made up of 16 amino acids. Germline-derived CDR1 and CDR2 are LNHNV and YYDKDF (reference sequence). The V and J ends lost 0 bases and 6 bases, in that order; junction bases with no gene match: 9. In DNA form, the CDR3 reads TGTGCCACCAGCAGAGATCTACAGGGGGGGGCCCCTGAAGCTTTCTTT. This encodes CATSRDLQGGAPEAFF.

This rearrangement joins TRBV7-9 to TRBJ2-5, with 12 positions matching TRBD2. The CDR3 sequence is 16 residues long. Germline lookup yields CDR1 SEHNR and CDR2 FQNEAQ (reference sequence). J gave up 5 bases and V 4 bases, and 8 bases lay outside the gene matches. CDR3 in amino acids: CASSSSLAGGGETQYF. CDR3 bases: TGTGCCAGCAGCTCATCTCTAGCGGGAGGGGGGGAGACCCAGTACTTC.

This clone was observed a few times. J is TRBJ2-1 and V is TRBV7-2; 7 bases map to TRBD2. The CDR3 runs to 15 residues. Unmatched junction bases numbered 9, after V lost 1 base and J lost 9 bases. Per germline, CDR1 SGHTA and CDR2 FQGNSA. The DNA for the CDR3 is TGTGCCAGCAGCTTAGTTTTCGCGGGGGTCACTGAGCAGTTCTTC. Its translation: CASSLVFAGVTEQFF.

This chain links TRBV29-1 with TRBJ1-1; TRBD1 aligns across 7 bases. V gave up 5 bases and J gave up 1 base; unmatched junction bases: 4. Germline assignment: CDR1 SQVTM and CDR2 ANQGSEA. The CDR3 totals 13 residues. The CDR3 protein is CSVPGQKNTEAFF. CDR3 bases: TGCAGCGTTCCGGGACAGAAGAACACTGAAGCTTTCTTT. Supplemented by reference TRBV29-1 and TRBJ1-1, the full variable domain reads SAVISQKPSRDICQRGTSLTIQCQVDSQVTMMFWYRQQPGQSLTLIATANQGSEATYESGFVIDKFPISRPNLTFSTLTVSNMSPEDSSIYLCSVPGQKNTEAFFGQGTRLTVV.